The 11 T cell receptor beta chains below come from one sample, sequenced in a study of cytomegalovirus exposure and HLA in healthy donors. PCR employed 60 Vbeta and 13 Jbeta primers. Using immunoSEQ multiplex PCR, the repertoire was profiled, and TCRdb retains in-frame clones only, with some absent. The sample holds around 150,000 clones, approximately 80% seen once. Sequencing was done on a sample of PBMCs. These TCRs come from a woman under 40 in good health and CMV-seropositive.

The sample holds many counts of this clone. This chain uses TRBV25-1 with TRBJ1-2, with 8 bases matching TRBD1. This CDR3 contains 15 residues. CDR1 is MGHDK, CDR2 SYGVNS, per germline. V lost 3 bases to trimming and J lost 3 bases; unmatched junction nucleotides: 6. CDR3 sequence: CASSDPGGSHYGYTF. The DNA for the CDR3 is TGTGCCAGCAGTGACCCAGGGGGCTCTCACTATGGCTACACCTTC.

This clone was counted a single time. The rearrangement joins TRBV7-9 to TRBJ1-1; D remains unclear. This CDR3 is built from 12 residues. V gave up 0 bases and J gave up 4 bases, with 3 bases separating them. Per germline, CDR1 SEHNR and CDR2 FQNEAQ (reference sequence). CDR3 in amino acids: CASSLASTEAFF. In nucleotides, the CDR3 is TGTGCCAGCAGCTTAGCCAGCACTGAAGCTTTCTTT.

CDR3 nucleotides: TGTGCCAGCAGCGGGGGGGCCTACGAGCAGTACTTC. Translating it yields CASSGGAYEQYF. V and J are TRBV6-5 and TRBJ2-7, with 8 bases that match TRBD2. The CDR3 has 12 amino acids. Trimming cost V 6 bases and J 2 bases; bases outside gene matches: 0. Germline V gives CDR1 MNHEY, CDR2 SVGAGI.

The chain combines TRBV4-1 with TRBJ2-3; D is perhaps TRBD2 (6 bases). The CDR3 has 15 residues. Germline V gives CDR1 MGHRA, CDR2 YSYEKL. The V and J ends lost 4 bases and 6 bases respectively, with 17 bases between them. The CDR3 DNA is TGCGCCAGCAGCCCCTCTACCCGGGGGTCGGATACGCAGTATTTT. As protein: CASSPSTRGSDTQYF.

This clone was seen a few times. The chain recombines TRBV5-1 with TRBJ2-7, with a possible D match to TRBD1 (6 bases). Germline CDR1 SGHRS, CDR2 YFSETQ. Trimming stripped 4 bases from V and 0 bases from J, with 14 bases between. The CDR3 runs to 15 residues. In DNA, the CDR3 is TGCGCCAGCAGCATTGGGGGCCAAAGCTCCTACGAGCAGTACTTC. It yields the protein CASSIGGQSSYEQYF. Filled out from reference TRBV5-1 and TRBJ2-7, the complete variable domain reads KAGVTQTPRYLIKTRGQQVTLSCSPISGHRSVSWYQQTPGQGLQFLFEYFSETQRNKGNFPGRFSGRQFSNSRSEMNVSTLELGDSALYLCASSIGGQSSYEQYFGPGTRLTVT.

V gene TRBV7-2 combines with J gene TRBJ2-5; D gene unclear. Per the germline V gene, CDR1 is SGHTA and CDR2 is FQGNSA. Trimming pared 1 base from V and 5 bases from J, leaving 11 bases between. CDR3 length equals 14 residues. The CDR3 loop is CASSLVPAWETQYF. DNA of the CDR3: TGTGCCAGCAGCTTAGTCCCAGCGTGGGAGACCCAGTACTTC.

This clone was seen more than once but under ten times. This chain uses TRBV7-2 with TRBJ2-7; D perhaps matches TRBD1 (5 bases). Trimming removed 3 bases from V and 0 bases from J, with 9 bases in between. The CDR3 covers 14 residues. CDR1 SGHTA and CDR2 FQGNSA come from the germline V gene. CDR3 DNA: TGTGCCAGCAGCTTGGGGCCAAGCTCCTACGAGCAGTACTTC. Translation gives CASSLGPSSYEQYF.

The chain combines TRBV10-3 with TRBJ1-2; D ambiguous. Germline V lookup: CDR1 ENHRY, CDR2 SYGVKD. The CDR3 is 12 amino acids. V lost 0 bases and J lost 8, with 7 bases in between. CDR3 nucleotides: TGTGCCATCAGTGAGTCTACGGGGGGCTACACCTTC. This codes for CAISESTGGYTF.

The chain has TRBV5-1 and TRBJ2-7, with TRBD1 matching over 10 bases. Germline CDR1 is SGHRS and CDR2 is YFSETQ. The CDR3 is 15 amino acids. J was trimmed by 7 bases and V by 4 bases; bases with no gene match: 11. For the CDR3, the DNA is TGCGCCAGCAGCCTAACCGGGACAGGGGTGGATGAGCAGTACTTC. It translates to CASSLTGTGVDEQYF.

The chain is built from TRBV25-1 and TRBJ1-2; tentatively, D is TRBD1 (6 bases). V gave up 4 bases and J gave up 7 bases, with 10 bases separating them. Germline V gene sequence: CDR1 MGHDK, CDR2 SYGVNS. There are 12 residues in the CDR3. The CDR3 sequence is CASSVEDSGYTF. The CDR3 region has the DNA TGTGCCAGCAGTGTAGAGGACAGTGGCTACACCTTC.

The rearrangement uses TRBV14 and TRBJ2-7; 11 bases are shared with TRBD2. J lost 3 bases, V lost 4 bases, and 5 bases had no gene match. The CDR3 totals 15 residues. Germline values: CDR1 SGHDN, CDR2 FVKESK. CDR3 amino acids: CASSRGTSGGYEQYF. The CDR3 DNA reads TGTGCCAGCAGCCGGGGGACTAGCGGAGGCTACGAGCAGTACTTC.